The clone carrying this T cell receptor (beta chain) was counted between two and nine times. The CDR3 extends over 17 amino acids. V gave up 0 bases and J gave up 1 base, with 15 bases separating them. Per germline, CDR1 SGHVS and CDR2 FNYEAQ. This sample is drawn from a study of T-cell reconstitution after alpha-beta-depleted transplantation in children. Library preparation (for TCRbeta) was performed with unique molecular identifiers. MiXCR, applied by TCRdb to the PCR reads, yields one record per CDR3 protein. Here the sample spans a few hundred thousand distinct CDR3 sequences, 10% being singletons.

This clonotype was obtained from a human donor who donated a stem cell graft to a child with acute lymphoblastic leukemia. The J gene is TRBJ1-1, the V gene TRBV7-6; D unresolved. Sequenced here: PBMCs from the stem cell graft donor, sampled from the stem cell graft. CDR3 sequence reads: CASSLARRGEANTEAFF. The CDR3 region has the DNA TGTGCCAGCAGCTTAGCGCGACGGGGTGAGGCGAACACTGAAGCTTTCTTT.